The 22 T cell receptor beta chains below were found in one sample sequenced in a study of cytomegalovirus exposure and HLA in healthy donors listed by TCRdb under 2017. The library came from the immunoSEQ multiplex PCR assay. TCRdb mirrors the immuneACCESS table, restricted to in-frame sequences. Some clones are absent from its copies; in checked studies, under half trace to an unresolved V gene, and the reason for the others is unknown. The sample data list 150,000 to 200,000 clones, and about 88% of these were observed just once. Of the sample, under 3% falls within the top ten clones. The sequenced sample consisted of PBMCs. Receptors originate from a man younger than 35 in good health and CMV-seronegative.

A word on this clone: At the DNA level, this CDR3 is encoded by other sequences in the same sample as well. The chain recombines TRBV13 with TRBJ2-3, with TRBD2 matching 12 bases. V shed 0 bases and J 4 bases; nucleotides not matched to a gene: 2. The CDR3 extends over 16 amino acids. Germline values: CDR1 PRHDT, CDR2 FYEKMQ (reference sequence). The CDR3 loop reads CASSLGTSGSPDTQYF. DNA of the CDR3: TGTGCCAGCAGCTTAGGGACTAGCGGGAGCCCAGATACGCAGTATTTT. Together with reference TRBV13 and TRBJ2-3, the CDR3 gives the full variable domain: AAGVIQSPRHLIKEKRETATLKCYPIPRHDTVYWYQQGPGQDPQFLISFYEKMQSDKGSIPDRFSAQQFSDYHSELNMSSLELGDSALYFCASSLGTSGSPDTQYFGPGTRLTVL.

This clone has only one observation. CDR3 sequence reads: CASSEGLAGTDTQYF. The CDR3 DNA sequence: TGCGCCAGCAGTGAGGGACTAGCGGGGACAGATACGCAGTATTTT. This rearrangement joins TRBV10-1 to TRBJ2-3, with 12 bases fitting TRBD2. CDR3 length: 15 amino acids. V trimming: 2 bases; J trimming: 3 bases; junction bases outside the gene matches: 0. Germline V gene sequence: CDR1 WNHNN, CDR2 SYGVQD (reference sequence).

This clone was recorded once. CDR3 sequence: CASSPKQGYEQYV. The DNA for the CDR3 is TGTGCCAGCAGTCCTAAACAGGGCTACGAGCAGTACGTC. This chain uses TRBV6-5 with TRBJ2-7; tentatively, D is TRBD1 (6 bases). This CDR3 region has 13 residues. Germline CDR1 and CDR2: MNHEY and SVGAGI. Between the trimmed V and J ends, which lost 5 bases and 3 bases, there was a span of 11 bases.

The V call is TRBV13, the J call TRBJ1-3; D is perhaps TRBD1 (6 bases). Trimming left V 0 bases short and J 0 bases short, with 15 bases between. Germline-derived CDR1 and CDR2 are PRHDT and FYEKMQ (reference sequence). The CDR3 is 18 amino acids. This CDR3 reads CASSLGPAGGPSGNTIYF. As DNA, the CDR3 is TGTGCCAGCAGCTTAGGTCCGGCGGGGGGGCCCTCTGGAAACACCATATATTTT.

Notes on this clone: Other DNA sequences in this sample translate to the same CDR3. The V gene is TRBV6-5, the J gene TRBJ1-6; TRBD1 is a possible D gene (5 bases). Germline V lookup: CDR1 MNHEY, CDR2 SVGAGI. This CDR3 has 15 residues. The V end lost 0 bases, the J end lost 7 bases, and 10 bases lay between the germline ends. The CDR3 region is CASSYSEGLNSPLHF. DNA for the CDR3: TGTGCCAGCAGTTACTCGGAGGGGCTGAATTCACCCCTCCACTTT.

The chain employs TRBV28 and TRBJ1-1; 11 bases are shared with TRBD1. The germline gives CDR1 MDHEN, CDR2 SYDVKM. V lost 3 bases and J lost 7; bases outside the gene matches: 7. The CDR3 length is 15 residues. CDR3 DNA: TGTGCCAGCAGTTTCCACGGACAGGGGGCGATTGAAGCTTTCTTT. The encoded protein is CASSFHGQGAIEAFF. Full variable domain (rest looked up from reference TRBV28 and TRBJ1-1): DVKVTQSSRYLVKRTGEKVFLECVQDMDHENMFWYRQDPGLGLRLIYFSYDVKMKEKGDIPEGYSVSREKKERFSLILESASTNQTSMYLCASSFHGQGAIEAFFGQGTRLTVV.

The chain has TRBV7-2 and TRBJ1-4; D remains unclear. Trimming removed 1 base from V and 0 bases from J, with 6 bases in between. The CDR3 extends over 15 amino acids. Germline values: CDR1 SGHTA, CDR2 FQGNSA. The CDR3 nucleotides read TGTGCCAGCAGCTTAGAGAGGGCAACTAATGAAAAACTGTTTTTT. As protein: CASSLERATNEKLFF.

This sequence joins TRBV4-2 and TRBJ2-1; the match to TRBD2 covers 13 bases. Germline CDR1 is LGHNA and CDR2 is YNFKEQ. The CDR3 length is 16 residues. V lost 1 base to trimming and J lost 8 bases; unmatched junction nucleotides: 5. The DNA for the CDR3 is TGTGCCAGCAGCCAAGCACTAGCGGGAGGGCCATATGAGCAGTTCTTC. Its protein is CASSQALAGGPYEQFF.

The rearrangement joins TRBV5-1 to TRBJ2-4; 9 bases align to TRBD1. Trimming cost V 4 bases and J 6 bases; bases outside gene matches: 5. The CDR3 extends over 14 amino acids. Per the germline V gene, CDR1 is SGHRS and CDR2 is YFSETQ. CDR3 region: CASSLGQGGNIQYF. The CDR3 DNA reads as TGCGCCAGCAGCCTGGGACAGGGAGGAAACATTCAGTACTTC.

The CDR3 sequence is CASSPSYNEQFF. CDR3 DNA sequence: TGTGCCAGCAGCCCTTCCTACAATGAGCAGTTCTTC. The V gene is TRBV2, the J gene TRBJ2-1; D unresolved. CDR1 is SNHLY and CDR2 is FYNNEI in the germline V gene. CDR3 size: 12 residues. The germline V and J ends were trimmed by 6 bases and 1 base, with 4 bases remaining between them.

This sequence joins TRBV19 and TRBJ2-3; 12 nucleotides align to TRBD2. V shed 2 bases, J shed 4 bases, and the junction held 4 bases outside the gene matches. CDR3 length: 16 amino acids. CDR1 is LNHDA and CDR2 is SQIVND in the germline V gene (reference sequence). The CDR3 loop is CASSIYGTSGPDTQYF. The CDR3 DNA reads TGTGCCAGTAGTATATATGGGACTAGCGGGCCAGATACGCAGTATTTT.

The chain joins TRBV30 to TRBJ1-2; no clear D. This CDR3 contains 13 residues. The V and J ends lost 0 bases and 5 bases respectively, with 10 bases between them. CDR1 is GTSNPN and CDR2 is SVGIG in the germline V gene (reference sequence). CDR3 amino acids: CAWSVTFFYGYTF. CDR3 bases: TGTGCCTGGAGTGTAACATTCTTTTATGGCTACACCTTC.

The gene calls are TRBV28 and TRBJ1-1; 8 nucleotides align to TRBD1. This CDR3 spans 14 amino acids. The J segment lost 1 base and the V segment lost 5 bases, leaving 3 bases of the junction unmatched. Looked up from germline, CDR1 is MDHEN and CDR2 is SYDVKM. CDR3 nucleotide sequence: TGTGCCAGCAGTACTGGACAGGGGAACACTGAAGCTTTCTTT. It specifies CASSTGQGNTEAFF.

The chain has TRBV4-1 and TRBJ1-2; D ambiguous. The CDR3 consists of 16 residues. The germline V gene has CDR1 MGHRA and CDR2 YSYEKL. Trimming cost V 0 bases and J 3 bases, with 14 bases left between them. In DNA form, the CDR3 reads TGCGCCAGCAGCCAAGATCTAGTAGTACTTCACTATGGCTACACCTTC. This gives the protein CASSQDLVVLHYGYTF.

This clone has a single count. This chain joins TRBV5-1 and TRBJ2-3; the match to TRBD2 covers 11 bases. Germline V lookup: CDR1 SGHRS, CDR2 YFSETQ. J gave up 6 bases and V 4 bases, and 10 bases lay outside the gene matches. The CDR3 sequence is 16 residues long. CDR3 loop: CASSTRLAGLMDTQYF. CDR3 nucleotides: TGCGCCAGCAGCACCCGACTAGCGGGGCTGATGGATACGCAGTATTTT.

CDR3 region: CASSPSGTGGRRPYEQYV. DNA for the CDR3: TGTGCCAGCAGCCCCTCTGGGACAGGGGGCCGACGCCCCTACGAGCAGTACGTC. The V and J genes are TRBV9 and TRBJ2-7, with 12 bases aligning to TRBD1. Germline CDR1 and CDR2: SGDLS and YYNGEE. The CDR3 has 18 amino acids. V was pared by 4 bases and J by 2 bases, with 13 bases of the junction left unmatched.

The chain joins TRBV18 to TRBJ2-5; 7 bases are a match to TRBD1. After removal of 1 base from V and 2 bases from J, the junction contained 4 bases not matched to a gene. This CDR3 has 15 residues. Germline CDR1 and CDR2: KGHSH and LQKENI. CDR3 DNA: TGTGCCAGCTCACCACTAGACAGGGAGCAAGAGACCCAGTACTTC. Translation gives CASSPLDREQETQYF.

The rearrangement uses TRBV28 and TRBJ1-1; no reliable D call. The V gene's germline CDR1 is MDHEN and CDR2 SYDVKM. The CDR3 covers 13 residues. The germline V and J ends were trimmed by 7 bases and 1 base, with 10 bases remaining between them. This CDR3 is CASISTPNTEAFF. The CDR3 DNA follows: TGTGCCAGCATATCGACTCCGAACACTGAAGCTTTCTTT.

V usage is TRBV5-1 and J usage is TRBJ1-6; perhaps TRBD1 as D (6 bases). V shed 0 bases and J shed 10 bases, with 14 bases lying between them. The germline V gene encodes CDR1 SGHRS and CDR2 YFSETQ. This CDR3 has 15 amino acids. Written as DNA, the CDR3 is TGCGCCAGCAGCTTGGCCTGGGGGGGCAGCTCACCCCTCCACTTT. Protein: CASSLAWGGSSPLHF.

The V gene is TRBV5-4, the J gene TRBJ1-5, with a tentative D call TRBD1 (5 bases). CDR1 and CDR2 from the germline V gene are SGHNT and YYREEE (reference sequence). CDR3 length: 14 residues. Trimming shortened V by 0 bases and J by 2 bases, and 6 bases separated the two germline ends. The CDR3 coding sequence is TGTGCCAGCAGCTTGGGGGGGGGCAATCAGCCCCAGCATTTT. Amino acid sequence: CASSLGGGNQPQHF. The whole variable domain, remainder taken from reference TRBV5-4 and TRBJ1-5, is ETGVTQSPTHLIKTRGQQVTLRCSSQSGHNTVSWYQQALGQGPQFIFQYYREEENGRGNFPPRFSGLQFPNYSSELNVNALELDDSALYLCASSLGGGNQPQHFGDGTRLSIL.

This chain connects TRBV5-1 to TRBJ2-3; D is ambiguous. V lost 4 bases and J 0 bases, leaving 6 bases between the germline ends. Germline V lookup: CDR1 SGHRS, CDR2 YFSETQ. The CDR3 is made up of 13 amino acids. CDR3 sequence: CASSPPSTDTQYF. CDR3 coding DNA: TGCGCCAGCAGCCCTCCGAGCACAGATACGCAGTATTTT. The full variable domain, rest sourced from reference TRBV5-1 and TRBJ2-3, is KAGVTQTPRYLIKTRGQQVTLSCSPISGHRSVSWYQQTPGQGLQFLFEYFSETQRNKGNFPGRFSGRQFSNSRSEMNVSTLELGDSALYLCASSPPSTDTQYFGPGTRLTVL.

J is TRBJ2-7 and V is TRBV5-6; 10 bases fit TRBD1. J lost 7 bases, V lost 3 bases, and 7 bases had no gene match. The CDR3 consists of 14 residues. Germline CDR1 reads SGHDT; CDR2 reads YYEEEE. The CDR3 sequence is CASSSTGGPWEQYV. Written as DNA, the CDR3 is TGTGCCAGCAGCTCGACAGGGGGCCCTTGGGAGCAGTACGTC.